This entry lists 10 T cell receptor beta chains sequenced from one sample in a study of radiation and T cells in renal cell carcinoma (dated by TCRdb to 2020 to 2021). The library relied on the immunoSEQ multiplex PCR assay. TCRdb re-hosts the immuneACCESS table, in-frame sequences only. Its copies lack some clones; in the studies checked, an unresolved V gene accounts for under half of them, and the cause for the rest is not known. The sample includes tens of thousands of clones, with more than 60% observed a single time. 7.3% of the sample belongs to the ten largest clones. The time point label, as the study defines it: baseline pretreatment blood. The label giving this sample's treatment or condition can be read as: 15 Gy SBRT to primary tumor, nephrectomy 4 weeks later. The sequences come from blood, collected from a patient whose treatment included radiotherapy and nephrectomy. The receptors were sampled from a man aged 55 to 70 with renal cell carcinoma.

This clone was observed a handful of times. The V gene is TRBV10-1, the J gene TRBJ2-2; D remains ambiguous. This CDR3 spans 15 amino acids. The V gene lost 5 bases and the J gene lost 2 bases, with 12 bases spanning the gap. Germline V gene lookup returns CDR1 WNHNN and CDR2 SYGVQD (reference sequence). CDR3 in amino acids: CASSMTSINTGELFF. For the CDR3, the DNA is TGCGCCAGCAGTATGACTTCTATAAACACCGGGGAGCTGTTTTTT.

The chain couples TRBV4-3 to TRBJ2-1; 8 nucleotides match TRBD2. The germline gives CDR1 LGHNA, CDR2 YSLEER. The trim removed 0 bases at V and 2 bases at J, leaving 3 bases unmatched. The CDR3 runs 16 residues. CDR3 protein: CASSQDYGGAYNEQFF. The CDR3 DNA follows: TGCGCCAGCAGCCAAGATTACGGGGGGGCCTACAATGAGCAGTTCTTC.

This clone was counted ten times or more. The gene calls are TRBV6-1 and TRBJ1-4; D possibly corresponds to TRBD1 (5 bases). Trimming pared 4 bases from V and 8 bases from J, leaving 17 bases between. The CDR3 totals 15 residues. Germline loops: CDR1 MNHNS, CDR2 SASEGT. CDR3 in amino acids: CASSASTGGGEKLFF. CDR3 bases: TGTGCCAGCAGTGCGTCAACAGGCGGGGGAGAAAAACTGTTTTTT.

J is TRBJ1-1 and V is TRBV29-1; D is unresolved. Per germline, CDR1 SQVTM and CDR2 ANQGSEA. The CDR3 has 12 residues. V lost 4 bases, J lost 2 bases, and 8 bases lay in between. The DNA of the CDR3 is TGCAGCGTTGGCGGGGTCAACACTGAAGCTTTCTTT. It codes for CSVGGVNTEAFF.

In this sample, this clone turned up a few times. CDR3 residues: CAWSKTGVHTEAFF. The CDR3 coding sequence is TGTGCCTGGAGTAAGACAGGGGTACACACTGAAGCTTTCTTT. The rearrangement links TRBV30 to TRBJ1-1; the match to TRBD1 covers 8 bases. V shed 2 bases and J 3 bases; nucleotides not matched to a gene: 5. The CDR3 runs to 14 residues. Germline-derived CDR1 and CDR2 are GTSNPN and SVGIG (reference sequence).

This rearrangement joins TRBV19 to TRBJ2-3; the match to TRBD2 covers 8 bases. The CDR3 runs 16 residues. The V and J ends lost 3 bases and 7 bases, in that order; junction bases with no gene match: 12. The V gene's germline CDR1 is LNHDA and CDR2 SQIVND (reference sequence). Here the CDR3 reads CASSIGTREVLNTQYF. CDR3 nucleotide sequence: TGTGCCAGTAGTATCGGGACTAGGGAAGTCTTAAATACGCAGTATTTT.

This clone was detected a few times. The chain joins TRBV5-1 to TRBJ1-1, with TRBD1 identical over 9 bases. J gave up 6 bases and V 4 bases, and 10 bases lay outside the gene matches. Per the germline V gene, CDR1 is SGHRS and CDR2 is YFSETQ. The CDR3 extends over 15 amino acids. The CDR3 DNA sequence: TGCGCCAGCAGCGGGACAACAGGGGGCGATTCTGAAGCTTTCTTT. It specifies CASSGTTGGDSEAFF.

The J gene is TRBJ1-1, the V gene TRBV5-5; 10 positions agree with TRBD1. This CDR3 contains 13 residues. J was trimmed by 5 bases and V by 5 bases; bases with no gene match: 3. Looked up from germline, CDR1 is SGHKS and CDR2 is YYEKEE (reference sequence). This chain's CDR3 is CASSRDRGTEAFF. CDR3 DNA sequence: TGTGCCAGCAGTCGGGACAGGGGAACTGAAGCTTTCTTT.

J is TRBJ2-1 and V is TRBV5-1; 10 positions agree with TRBD2. CDR1 and CDR2 from the germline V gene are SGHRS and YFSETQ. Germline trimming cut 4 bases from V and 7 bases from J; bases unmatched to any gene: 8. The CDR3 runs 15 residues. In DNA form, the CDR3 reads TGCGCCAGCAGCCAGAAAGCGGGAGGGGGTAATGAGCAGTTCTTC. Translated, it gives CASSQKAGGGNEQFF.

The chain links TRBV6-1 to TRBJ2-3; 8 bases agree with TRBD2. CDR3 length equals 15 residues. The germline CDR1 and CDR2 sequences are MNHNS and SASEGT. With 3 bases clipped from V and 1 base from J, the junction kept 3 bases outside the gene matches. The CDR3 region is CASSELSGGTDTQYF. DNA of the CDR3: TGTGCCAGCAGTGAGCTTAGCGGGGGCACAGATACGCAGTATTTT.